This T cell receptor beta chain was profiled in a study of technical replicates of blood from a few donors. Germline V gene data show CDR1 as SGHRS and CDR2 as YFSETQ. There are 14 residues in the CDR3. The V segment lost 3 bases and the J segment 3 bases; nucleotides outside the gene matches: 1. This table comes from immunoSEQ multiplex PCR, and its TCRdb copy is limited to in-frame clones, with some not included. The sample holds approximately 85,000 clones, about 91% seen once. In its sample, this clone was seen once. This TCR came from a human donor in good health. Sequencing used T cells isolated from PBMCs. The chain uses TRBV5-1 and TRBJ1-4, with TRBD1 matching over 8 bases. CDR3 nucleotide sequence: TGCGCCAGCAGCTCGGGACAGGCTAATGAAAAACTGTTTTTT. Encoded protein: CASSSGQANEKLFF.